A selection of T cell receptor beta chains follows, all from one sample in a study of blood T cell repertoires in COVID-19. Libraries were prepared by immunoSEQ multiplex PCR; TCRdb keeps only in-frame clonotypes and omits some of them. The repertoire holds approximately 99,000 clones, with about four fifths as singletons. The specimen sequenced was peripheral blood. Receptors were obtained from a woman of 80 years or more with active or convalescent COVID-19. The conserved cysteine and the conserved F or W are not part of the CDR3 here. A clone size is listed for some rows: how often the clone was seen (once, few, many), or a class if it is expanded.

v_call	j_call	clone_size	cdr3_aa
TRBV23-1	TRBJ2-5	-	ASSQSAGRATNTETQY
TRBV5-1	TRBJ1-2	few	ASSVSGTGNGYT
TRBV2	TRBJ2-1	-	ASSPGLAGNEQF
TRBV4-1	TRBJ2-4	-	ASSQDWTSGKLILAKNIQY
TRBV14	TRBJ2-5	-	ASRGTGQGETQY
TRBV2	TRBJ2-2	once	ASSGTSGRGTGELF
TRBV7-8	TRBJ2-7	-	ASSSGLARLNPTYEQY
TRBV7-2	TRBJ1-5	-	ASSSDRVSNQPQH
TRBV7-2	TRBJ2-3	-	ASSSQGTSVPDTQY
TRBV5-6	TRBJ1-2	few	ASSLVAELAMFGYT
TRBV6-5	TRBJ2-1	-	ASTPLAGGSEQF
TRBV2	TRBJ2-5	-	ASGGTGQETQY
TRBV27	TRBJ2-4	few	ASSTLGQGNIQY
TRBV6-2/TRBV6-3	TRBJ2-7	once	ASSYSRRRSSYEQY